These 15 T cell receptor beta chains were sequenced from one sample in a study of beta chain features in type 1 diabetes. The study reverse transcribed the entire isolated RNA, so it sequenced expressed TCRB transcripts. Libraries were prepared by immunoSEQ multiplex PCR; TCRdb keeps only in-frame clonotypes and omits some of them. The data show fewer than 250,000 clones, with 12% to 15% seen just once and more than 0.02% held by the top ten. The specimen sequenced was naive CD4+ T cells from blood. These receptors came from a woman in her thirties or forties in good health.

The CDR3 DNA is TGTGCCAGCAGCTTGGCTCTTGGGCAGCCTGAAGCTTTCTTT. This translates into CASSLALGQPEAFF. This chain joins TRBV5-6 and TRBJ1-1; D unresolved. CDR1 is SGHDT and CDR2 is YYEEEE in the germline V gene. With 0 bases removed from V and 6 bases from J, the gap between germline ends came to 12 bases. The CDR3 is made up of 14 amino acids.

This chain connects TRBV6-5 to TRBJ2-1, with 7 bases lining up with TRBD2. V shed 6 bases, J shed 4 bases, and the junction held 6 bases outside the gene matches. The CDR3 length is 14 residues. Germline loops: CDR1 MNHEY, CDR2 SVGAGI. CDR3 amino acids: CASRPAGDYNEQFF. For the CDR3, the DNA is TGTGCCAGCAGGCCGGCGGGGGATTACAATGAGCAGTTCTTC.

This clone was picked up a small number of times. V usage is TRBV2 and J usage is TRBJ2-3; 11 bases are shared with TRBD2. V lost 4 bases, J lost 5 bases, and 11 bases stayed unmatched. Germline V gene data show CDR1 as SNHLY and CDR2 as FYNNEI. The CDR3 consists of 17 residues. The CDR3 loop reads CASSAYRLAGSLDTQYF. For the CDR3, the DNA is TGTGCCAGCAGTGCTTATAGACTAGCGGGGAGTTTAGATACGCAGTATTTT. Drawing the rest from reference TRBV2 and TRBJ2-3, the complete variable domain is EPEVTQTPSHQVTQMGQEVILRCVPISNHLYFYWYRQILGQKVEFLVSFYNNEISEKSEIFDDQFSVERPDGSNFTLKIRSTKLEDSAMYFCASSAYRLAGSLDTQYFGPGTRLTVL.

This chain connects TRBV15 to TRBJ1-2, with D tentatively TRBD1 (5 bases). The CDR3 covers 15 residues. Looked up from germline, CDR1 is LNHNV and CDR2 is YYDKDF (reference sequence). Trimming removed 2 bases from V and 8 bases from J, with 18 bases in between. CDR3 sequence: CATSRTREAREGYTF. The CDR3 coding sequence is TGTGCCACCAGCAGAACAAGGGAGGCCAGGGAAGGCTACACCTTC.

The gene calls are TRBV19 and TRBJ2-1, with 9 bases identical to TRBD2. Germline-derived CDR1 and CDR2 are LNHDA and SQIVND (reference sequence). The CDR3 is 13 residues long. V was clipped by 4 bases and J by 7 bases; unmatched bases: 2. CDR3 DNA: TGTGCCAGTAGTAGCGGGGGGGCGAATGAGCAGTTCTTC. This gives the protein CASSSGGANEQFF.

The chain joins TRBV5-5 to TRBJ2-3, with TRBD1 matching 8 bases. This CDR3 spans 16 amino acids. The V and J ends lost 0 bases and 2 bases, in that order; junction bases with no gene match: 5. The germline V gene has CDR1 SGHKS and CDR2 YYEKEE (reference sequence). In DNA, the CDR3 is TGTGCCAGCAGCTTGGTGCAGGGGGCATTCACAGATACGCAGTATTTT. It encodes CASSLVQGAFTDTQYF. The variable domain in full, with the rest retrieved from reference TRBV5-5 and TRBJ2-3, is DAGVTQSPTHLIKTRGQQVTLRCSPISGHKSVSWYQQVLGQGPQFIFQYYEKEERGRGNFPDRFSARQFPNYSSELNVNALLLGDSALYLCASSLVQGAFTDTQYFGPGTRLTVL.

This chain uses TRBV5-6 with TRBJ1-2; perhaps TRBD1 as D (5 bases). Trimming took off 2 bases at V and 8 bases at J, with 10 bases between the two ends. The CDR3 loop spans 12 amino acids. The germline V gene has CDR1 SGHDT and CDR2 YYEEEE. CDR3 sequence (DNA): TGTGCCAGCAGCTTACGCCCAGGGGGCTACACCTTC. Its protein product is CASSLRPGGYTF.

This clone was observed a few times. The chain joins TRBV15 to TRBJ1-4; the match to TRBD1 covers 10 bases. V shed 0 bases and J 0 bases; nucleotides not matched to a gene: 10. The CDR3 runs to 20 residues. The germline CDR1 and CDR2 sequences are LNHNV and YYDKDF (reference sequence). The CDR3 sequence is CATSRDGRDRGPSTNEKLFF. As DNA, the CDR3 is TGTGCCACCAGCAGAGATGGTCGGGACAGGGGCCCATCAACTAATGAAAAACTGTTTTTT.

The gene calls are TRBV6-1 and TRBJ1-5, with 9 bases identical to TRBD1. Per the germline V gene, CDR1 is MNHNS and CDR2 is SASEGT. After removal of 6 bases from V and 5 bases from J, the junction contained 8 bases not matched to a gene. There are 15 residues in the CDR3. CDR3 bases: TGTGCCAGCAGCGAAACAGGGGGCAGGCATCAGCCCCAGCATTTT. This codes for CASSETGGRHQPQHF.

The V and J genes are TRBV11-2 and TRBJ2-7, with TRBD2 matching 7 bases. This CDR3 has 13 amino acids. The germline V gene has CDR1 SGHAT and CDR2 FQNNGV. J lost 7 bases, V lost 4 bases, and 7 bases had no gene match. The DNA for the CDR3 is TGTGCCAGCAGCTCACTGTCCGGGGGGGAGCAGTACTTC. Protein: CASSSLSGGEQYF.

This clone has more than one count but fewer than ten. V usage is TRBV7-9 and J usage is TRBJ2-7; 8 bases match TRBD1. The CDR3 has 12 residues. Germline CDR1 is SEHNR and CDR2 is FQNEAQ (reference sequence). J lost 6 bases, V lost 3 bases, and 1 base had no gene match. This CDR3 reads CASSFTGGEQYF. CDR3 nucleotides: TGTGCCAGCAGCTTTACAGGGGGCGAGCAGTACTTC.

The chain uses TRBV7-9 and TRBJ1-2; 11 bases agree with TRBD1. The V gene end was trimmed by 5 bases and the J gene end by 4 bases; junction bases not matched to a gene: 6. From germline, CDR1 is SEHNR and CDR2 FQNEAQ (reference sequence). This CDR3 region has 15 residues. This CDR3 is CASSPGQGAGYGYTF. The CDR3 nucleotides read TGTGCCAGCAGCCCCGGACAGGGGGCAGGCTATGGCTACACCTTC. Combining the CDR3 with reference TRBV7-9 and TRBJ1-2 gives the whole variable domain DTGVSQNPRHKITKRGQNVTFRCDPISEHNRLYWYRQTLGQGPEFLTYFQNEAQLEKSRLLSDRFSAERPKGSFSTLEIQRTEQGDSAMYLCASSPGQGAGYGYTFGSGTRLTVV.

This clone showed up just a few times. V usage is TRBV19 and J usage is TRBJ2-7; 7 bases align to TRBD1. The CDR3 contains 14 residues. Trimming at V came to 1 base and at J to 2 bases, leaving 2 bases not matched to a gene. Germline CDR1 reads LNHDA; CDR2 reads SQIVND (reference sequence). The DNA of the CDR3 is TGTGCCAGTAGTATAGGTGGGACAGCCTACGAGCAGTACTTC. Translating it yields CASSIGGTAYEQYF.

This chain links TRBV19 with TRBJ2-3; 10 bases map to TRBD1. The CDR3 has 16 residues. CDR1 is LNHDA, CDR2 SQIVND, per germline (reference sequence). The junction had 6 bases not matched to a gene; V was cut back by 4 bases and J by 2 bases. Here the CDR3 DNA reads TGTGCCAGTAGTACACGACAGGGGGCCTACACAGATACGCAGTATTTT. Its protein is CASSTRQGAYTDTQYF. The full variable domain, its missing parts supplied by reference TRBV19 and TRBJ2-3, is DGGITQSPKYLFRKEGQNVTLSCEQNLNHDAMYWYRQDPGQGLRLIYYSQIVNDFQKGDIAEGYSVSREKKESFPLTVTSAQKNPTAFYLCASSTRQGAYTDTQYFGPGTRLTVL.

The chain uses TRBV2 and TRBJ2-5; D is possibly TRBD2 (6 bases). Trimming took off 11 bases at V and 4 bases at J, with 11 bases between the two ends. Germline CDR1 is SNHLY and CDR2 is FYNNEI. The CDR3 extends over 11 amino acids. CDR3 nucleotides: TGTGCCTCCCGGGGGACAGAGACCCAGTACTTC. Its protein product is CASRGTETQYF.